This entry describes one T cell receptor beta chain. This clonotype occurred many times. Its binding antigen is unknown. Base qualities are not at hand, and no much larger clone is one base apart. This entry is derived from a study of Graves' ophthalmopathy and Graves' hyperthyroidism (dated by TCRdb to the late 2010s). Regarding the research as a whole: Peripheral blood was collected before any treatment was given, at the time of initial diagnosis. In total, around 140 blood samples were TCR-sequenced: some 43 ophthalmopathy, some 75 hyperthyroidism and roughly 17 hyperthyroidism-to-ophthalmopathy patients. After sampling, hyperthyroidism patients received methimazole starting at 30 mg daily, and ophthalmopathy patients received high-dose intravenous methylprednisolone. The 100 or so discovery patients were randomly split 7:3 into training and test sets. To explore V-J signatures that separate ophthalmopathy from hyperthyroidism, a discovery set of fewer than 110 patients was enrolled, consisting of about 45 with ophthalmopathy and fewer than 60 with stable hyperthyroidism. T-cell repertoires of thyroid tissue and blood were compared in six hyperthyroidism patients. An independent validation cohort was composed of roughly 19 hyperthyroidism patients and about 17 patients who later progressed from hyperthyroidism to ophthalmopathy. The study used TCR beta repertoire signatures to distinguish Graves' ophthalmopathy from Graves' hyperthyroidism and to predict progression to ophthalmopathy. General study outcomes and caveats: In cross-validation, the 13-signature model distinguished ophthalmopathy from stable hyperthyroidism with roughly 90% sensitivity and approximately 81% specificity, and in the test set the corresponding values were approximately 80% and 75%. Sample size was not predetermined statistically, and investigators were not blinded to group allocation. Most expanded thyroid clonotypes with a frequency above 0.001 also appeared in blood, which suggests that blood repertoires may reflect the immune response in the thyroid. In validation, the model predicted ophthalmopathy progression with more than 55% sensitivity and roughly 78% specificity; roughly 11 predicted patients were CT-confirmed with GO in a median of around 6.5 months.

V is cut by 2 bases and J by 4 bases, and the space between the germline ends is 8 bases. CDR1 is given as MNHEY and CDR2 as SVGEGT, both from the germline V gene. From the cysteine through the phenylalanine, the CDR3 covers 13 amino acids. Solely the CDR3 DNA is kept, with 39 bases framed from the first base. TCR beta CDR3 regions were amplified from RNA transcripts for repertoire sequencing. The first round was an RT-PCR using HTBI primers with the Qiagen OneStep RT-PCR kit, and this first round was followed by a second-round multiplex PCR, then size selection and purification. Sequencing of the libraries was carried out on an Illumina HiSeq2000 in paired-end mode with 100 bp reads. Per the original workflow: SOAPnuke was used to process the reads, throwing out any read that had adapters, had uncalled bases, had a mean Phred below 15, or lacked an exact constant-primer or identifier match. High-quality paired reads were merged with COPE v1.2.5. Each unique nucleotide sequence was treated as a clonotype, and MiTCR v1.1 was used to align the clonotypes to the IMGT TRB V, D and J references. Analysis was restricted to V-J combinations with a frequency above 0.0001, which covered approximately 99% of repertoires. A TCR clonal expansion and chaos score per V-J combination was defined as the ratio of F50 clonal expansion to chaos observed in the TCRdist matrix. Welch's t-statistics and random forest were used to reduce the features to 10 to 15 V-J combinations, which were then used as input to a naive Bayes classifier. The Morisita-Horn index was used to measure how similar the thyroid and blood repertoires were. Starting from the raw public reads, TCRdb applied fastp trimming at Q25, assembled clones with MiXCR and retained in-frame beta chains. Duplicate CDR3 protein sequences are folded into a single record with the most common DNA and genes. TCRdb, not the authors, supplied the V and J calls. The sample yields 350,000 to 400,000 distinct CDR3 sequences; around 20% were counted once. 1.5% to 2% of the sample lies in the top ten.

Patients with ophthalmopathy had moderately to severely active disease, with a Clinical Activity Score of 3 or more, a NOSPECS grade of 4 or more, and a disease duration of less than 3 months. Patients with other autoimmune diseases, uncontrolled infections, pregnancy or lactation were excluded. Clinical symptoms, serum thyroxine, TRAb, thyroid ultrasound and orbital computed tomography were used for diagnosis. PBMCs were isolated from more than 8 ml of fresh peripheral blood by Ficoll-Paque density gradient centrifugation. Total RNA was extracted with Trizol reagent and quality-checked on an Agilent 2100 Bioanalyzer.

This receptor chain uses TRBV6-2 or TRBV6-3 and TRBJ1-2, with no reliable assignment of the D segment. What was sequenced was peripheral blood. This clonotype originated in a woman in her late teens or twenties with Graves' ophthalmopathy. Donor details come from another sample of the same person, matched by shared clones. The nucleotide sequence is TGTGCCAGCAGTTACACGGAAAGCTATGGCTACACCTTC. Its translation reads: CASSYTESYGYTF.